These 32 T cell receptor beta chains share one sample of origin, sequenced in a study of response to subunit inactivated influenza vaccine. TCRdb re-analysed the RT-PCR reads in MiXCR, keeping a single row per CDR3 protein. The sample lists 430,000 or so distinct CDR3 sequences, approximately 11% occurring once. Here the sequenced sample was PBMCs from blood, taken about 40 days after vaccination. All receptors derive from a man in his fifties who received an inactivated influenza vaccine.

This clonotype occurred once. The genes are TRBV20-1 and TRBJ1-2; TRBD1 might be the D (5 bases). The CDR3 extends over 13 amino acids. V lost 2 bases and J lost 1, with 8 bases in between. Germline values: CDR1 DFQATT, CDR2 SNEGSKA (reference sequence). The CDR3 loop is CSARSGDNYGYTF. CDR3 coding DNA: TGCAGTGCTAGATCGGGGGATAACTATGGCTACACCTTC.

J is TRBJ2-1 and V is TRBV20-1, with 8 bases identical to TRBD1. Per the germline V gene, CDR1 is DFQATT and CDR2 is SNEGSKA (reference sequence). CDR3 size: 15 residues. V was pared by 0 bases and J by 7 bases, with 8 bases of the junction left unmatched. The CDR3 is CSARDFGTGRNEQFF. In DNA form, the CDR3 reads TGCAGTGCTAGAGATTTCGGGACAGGTCGAAATGAGCAGTTCTTC.

This clonotype was counted a few times. J is TRBJ2-3 and V is TRBV9, with TRBD2 matching over 9 bases. Looked up from germline, CDR1 is SGDLS and CDR2 is YYNGEE. Losses at the gene ends were 3 bases for V and 3 bases for J; bases not matched to a gene: 8. This CDR3 comprises 16 residues. In nucleotides, the CDR3 is TGTGCCAGCAGCGCAACCTCTAGCGGGGTAACAGATACGCAGTATTTT. It encodes CASSATSSGVTDTQYF.

This clonotype was observed a few times. This rearrangement joins TRBV28 to TRBJ1-2; D is unresolved. The CDR3 runs to 14 residues. Trimming took off 5 bases at V and 4 bases at J, with 14 bases between the two ends. Per germline, CDR1 MDHEN and CDR2 SYDVKM. CDR3 residues: CASSAIGNVYGYTF. In DNA, the CDR3 is TGTGCCAGCAGTGCGATCGGGAACGTCTATGGCTACACCTTC.

This clonotype was recorded many times. The chain carries TRBV7-6 and TRBJ2-1; no definite D call. With 5 bases removed from V and 5 bases from J, the gap between germline ends came to 7 bases. From germline, CDR1 is SGHVS and CDR2 FNYEAQ. The CDR3 sequence is 12 residues long. CDR3 residues: CASSPLNNEQFF. The CDR3 nucleotides are TGTGCCAGCAGCCCCCTTAACAATGAGCAGTTCTTC. Supplemented by reference TRBV7-6 and TRBJ2-1, the full variable domain reads GAGVSQSPRYKVTKRGQDVALRCDPISGHVSLYWYRQALGQGPEFLTYFNYEAQQDKSGLPNDRFSAERPEGSISTLTIQRTEQRDSAMYRCASSPLNNEQFFGPGTRLTVL.

This clonotype was seen repeatedly, ten times or more. The chain couples TRBV29-1 to TRBJ2-7; a possible D gene is TRBD1 (7 bases). The CDR3 runs 12 residues. V gave up 5 bases and J gave up 5 bases, with 13 bases separating them. Germline V gene lookup returns CDR1 SQVTM and CDR2 ANQGSEA. CDR3 coding DNA: TGCAGCGTTCAGGGGGGAACGGACGAGCAGTACTTC. Translated, it gives CSVQGGTDEQYF.

This clonotype was recorded a few times. The chain employs TRBV4-3 and TRBJ2-1, with 8 nucleotides matching TRBD1. The CDR3 is made up of 15 amino acids. CDR1 and CDR2 from the germline V gene are LGHNA and YSLEER. J was trimmed by 7 bases and V by 3 bases; bases with no gene match: 8. The CDR3 loop is CASSQDWTGSNEQFF. The CDR3 DNA is TGCGCCAGCAGCCAGGATTGGACAGGGAGTAATGAGCAGTTCTTC.

This clonotype was counted only a few times. This sequence joins TRBV5-1 and TRBJ2-3; D ambiguous. V was pared by 0 bases and J by 2 bases, with 7 bases between. There are 14 residues in the CDR3. Looked up from germline, CDR1 is SGHRS and CDR2 is YFSETQ. The CDR3 here is CASSLADPTDTQYF. The DNA of the CDR3 is TGCGCCAGCAGCTTGGCCGACCCCACAGATACGCAGTATTTT.

This clonotype showed up just a few times. The rearrangement joins TRBV5-1 to TRBJ2-7; D could derive from TRBD1 or TRBD2 (5 bases each). Between the trimmed V and J ends, which lost 3 bases and 4 bases, there was a span of 11 bases. The germline V gene encodes CDR1 SGHRS and CDR2 YFSETQ. This CDR3 region has 13 residues. The CDR3 DNA reads as TGCGCCAGCAGCTCTGAGGGGAGTTACGAGCAGTACTTC. This codes for CASSSEGSYEQYF.

This clonotype was detected only a few times. The chain has TRBV5-6 and TRBJ2-7; tentatively, D is TRBD1 (6 bases). The V gene's germline CDR1 is SGHDT and CDR2 YYEEEE. V was trimmed by 1 base and J by 0 bases, leaving 11 bases between them. CDR3 size: 15 residues. CDR3 DNA: TGTGCCAGCAGCTTGCTAGGACAGAACTCCTACGAGCAGTACTTC. Translating gives CASSLLGQNSYEQYF.

The chain joins TRBV4-2 to TRBJ2-7; 10 positions agree with TRBD2. This CDR3 contains 15 residues. V gave up 1 base and J gave up 4 bases; unmatched junction bases: 4. CDR1 LGHNA and CDR2 YNFKEQ come from the germline V gene. CDR3 region: CASSQGASGSYEQYF. In DNA form, the CDR3 reads TGTGCCAGCAGCCAAGGGGCTAGCGGGAGTTACGAGCAGTACTTC.

This clonotype was counted only a few times. The chain couples TRBV5-1 to TRBJ1-1; no reliable D call. This CDR3 is built from 15 residues. Germline V gene sequence: CDR1 SGHRS, CDR2 YFSETQ. The ends were cut back, 0 bases at V and 1 base at J, with 10 bases in the middle. In DNA form, the CDR3 reads TGCGCCAGCAGCTTGGGCCTCGTAGGGAACACTGAAGCTTTCTTT. Protein sequence: CASSLGLVGNTEAFF.

In this sample, this clonotype turned up many times. The J gene is TRBJ2-1, the V gene TRBV7-3, with 7 nucleotides matching TRBD1. CDR1 and CDR2 from the germline V gene are SGHTA and FQGTGA. V gave up 1 base and J gave up 9 bases; unmatched junction bases: 3. This CDR3 contains 13 residues. CDR3 DNA: TGTGCCAGCAGCTTAAAGGGGGCCAGTGAGCAGTTCTTC. Translating it yields CASSLKGASEQFF.

This clonotype has only a few counts. This chain connects TRBV4-1 to TRBJ2-1, with TRBD1 identical over 10 bases. There are 15 residues in the CDR3. The V segment lost 2 bases and the J segment 6 bases; nucleotides outside the gene matches: 4. Germline CDR1 reads MGHRA; CDR2 reads YSYEKL. The CDR3 DNA sequence: TGCGCCAGCAGCCAACCGGGACAGGGGCGCAATGAGCAGTTCTTC. It translates to CASSQPGQGRNEQFF.

The CDR3 nucleotides are TGTGCCAGCAGCAAAGCTCCTGACAGGACTAGCTCCTACGAGCAGTACTTC. Translated, it gives CASSKAPDRTSSYEQYF. The V gene is TRBV21-1, the J gene TRBJ2-7; the table assigns TRBD1, which was not confirmed against the DNA. TRBV21-1 is a pseudogene locus. The CDR3 has 17 amino acids.

There are a few counts of this clonotype. This chain joins TRBV5-1 and TRBJ2-7; TRBD2 agrees at 12 bases. The CDR3 has 16 amino acids. After removal of 0 bases from V and 2 bases from J, the junction contained 3 bases not matched to a gene. Germline lookup yields CDR1 SGHRS and CDR2 YFSETQ. CDR3 amino acids: CASSLEASGGAYEQYF. In DNA, the CDR3 is TGCGCCAGCAGCTTGGAGGCTAGCGGGGGGGCCTACGAGCAGTACTTC. The whole variable domain, remainder taken from reference TRBV5-1 and TRBJ2-7, is KAGVTQTPRYLIKTRGQQVTLSCSPISGHRSVSWYQQTPGQGLQFLFEYFSETQRNKGNFPGRFSGRQFSNSRSEMNVSTLELGDSALYLCASSLEASGGAYEQYFGPGTRLTVT.

The rearrangement uses TRBV10-3 and TRBJ2-5, with 8 nucleotides matching TRBD2. Germline CDR1 is ENHRY and CDR2 is SYGVKD. J gave up 1 base and V 3 bases, and 4 bases lay outside the gene matches. This CDR3 region has 15 residues. The CDR3 bases are TGTGCCATCAGTGACGGCGGGGGGTTCCAAGAGACCCAGTACTTC. Translated, it gives CAISDGGGFQETQYF.

This clonotype has a handful of counts. The rearrangement joins TRBV9 to TRBJ2-7; D may be TRBD1 (6 bases). V lost 3 bases and J lost 5, with 15 bases in between. CDR1 and CDR2 (germline): SGDLS, YYNGEE. The length of the CDR3 is 14 residues. CDR3 bases: TGTGCCAGCAGCGCTAGACAGGACCTGAACGAGCAGTACTTC. Translation gives CASSARQDLNEQYF.

This clonotype was recorded a few times. The chain combines TRBV6-1 with TRBJ1-5; 11 bases match TRBD1. The CDR3 runs 15 residues. Germline values: CDR1 MNHNS, CDR2 SASEGT. The junction had 4 bases not matched to a gene; V was cut back by 5 bases and J by 4 bases. The CDR3 nucleotides are TGTGCCAGCAGTACCGGGACAGGGGGTAATCAGCCCCAGCATTTT. Translated: CASSTGTGGNQPQHF.

V is TRBV27 and J is TRBJ2-5, with a tentative D call TRBD2 (6 bases). Germline loops: CDR1 MNHEY, CDR2 SMNVEV (reference sequence). There are 14 residues in the CDR3. Trimming cost V 5 bases and J 4 bases, with 14 bases left between them. CDR3: CASSGDSRGETQYF. In DNA, the CDR3 is TGTGCCAGCAGTGGGGACTCAAGGGGAGAGACCCAGTACTTC.

This clonotype was seen repeatedly, ten times or more. A junction boundary mismatches the germline segment, possibly from a read error. The chain employs TRBV7-2 and TRBJ1-5; D remains ambiguous. The CDR3 has 13 residues. Germline CDR1 reads SGHTA; CDR2 reads FQGNSA. CDR3 sequence: CASSLGRNQPQHF. CDR3 coding DNA: TGTGCCAGCAGTTTAGGTCGCAATCAGCCCCAGCATTTT.

This clonotype occurred many times. The chain recombines TRBV29-1 with TRBJ2-3; 9 positions agree with TRBD2. J was trimmed by 4 bases and V by 6 bases; bases with no gene match: 5. This CDR3 spans 13 amino acids. The V gene's germline CDR1 is SQVTM and CDR2 ANQGSEA. CDR3 residues: CSVVSGSPDTQYF. CDR3 nucleotide sequence: TGCAGCGTAGTTAGCGGGAGCCCAGATACGCAGTATTTT.

This clonotype was counted a few times. The chain recombines TRBV7-2 with TRBJ2-1; TRBD2 matches 7 bases. The germline CDR1 and CDR2 sequences are SGHTA and FQGNSA. This CDR3 has 18 residues. V shed 0 bases and J 2 bases; nucleotides not matched to a gene: 10. The CDR3 coding sequence is TGTGCCAGCAGCTTAGCGGGAGGGCCCGAGTCGCCCTACAATGAGCAGTTCTTC. Protein product: CASSLAGGPESPYNEQFF.

The chain combines TRBV20-1 with TRBJ1-2; 7 bases match TRBD1. Looked up from germline, CDR1 is DFQATT and CDR2 is SNEGSKA (reference sequence). The CDR3 is 11 residues long. With V trimmed by 7 bases and J by 8 bases, 7 bases remained unmatched. The CDR3 bases are TGCAGTGGCCGGACAGGCTGGGGCTACACCTTC. Encoded protein: CSGRTGWGYTF.

This clonotype was observed at least ten times. Relative to the germline gene, one junction end is altered; a read error may explain this. The chain has TRBV7-7 and TRBJ2-5; D perhaps matches TRBD1 (6 bases). The germline V gene has CDR1 SSHAT and CDR2 FNYEAQ (reference sequence). The CDR3 spans 13 residues. The CDR3 coding sequence is TGTGCTAGCAGCATGGACAGACAAGAGACCCAGTACTTC. This encodes CASSMDRQETQYF.

In this sample, this clonotype turned up many times. The chain combines TRBV28 with TRBJ1-2; 10 bases fit TRBD1. Germline values: CDR1 MDHEN, CDR2 SYDVKM. Losses at the gene ends were 5 bases for V and 8 bases for J; bases not matched to a gene: 5. The CDR3 spans 13 residues. The CDR3 loop reads CASSRDRGDGYTF. For the CDR3, the DNA is TGTGCCAGCAGTAGGGACAGGGGTGACGGCTACACCTTC.

This clonotype was found a few times. The chain couples TRBV11-2 to TRBJ2-1, with unresolved D. The CDR3 is 13 residues long. Germline V gives CDR1 SGHAT, CDR2 FQNNGV. V was cut by 0 bases and J by 13 bases, with 13 bases left in between. The CDR3 region has the DNA TGTGCCAGCAGCTTAGATCTGCTGCCCTTTCAGTTCTTC. It encodes CASSLDLLPFQFF.

This clonotype has ten or more counts. This chain links TRBV5-1 with TRBJ2-3; TRBD2 might be the D (6 bases). V dropped 0 bases and J dropped 6 bases, with 17 bases sitting between them. This CDR3 comprises 16 residues. Germline CDR1 and CDR2: SGHRS and YFSETQ. The CDR3 bases are TGCGCCAGCAGCTTGGGGCAGGCCTCGGGGGTGGATACGCAGTATTTT. As protein: CASSLGQASGVDTQYF.

The sample holds many counts of this clonotype. This chain joins TRBV4-1 and TRBJ1-3; no firm D call. Trimming removed 0 bases from V and 0 bases from J, with 6 bases in between. The CDR3 length is 15 residues. CDR1 and CDR2 (germline): MGHRA, YSYEKL. The chain's CDR3 is CASSQDNNSGNTIYF. In nucleotides, the CDR3 is TGCGCCAGCAGCCAAGATAACAACTCTGGAAACACCATATATTTT.

As to this clonotype: A much larger clonotype is one base distant, so this may be a read error. The V and J genes are TRBV3-1 and TRBJ2-1; no definite D call. CDR1 and CDR2 from the germline V gene are LGHDT and YNNKEL (reference sequence). Trimming took off 3 bases at V and 10 bases at J, with 7 bases between the two ends. There are 11 residues in the CDR3. The CDR3 coding sequence is TGTGCCAGCAGCCAGGCCAGGGAGCAGTTCTTC. As protein: CASSQAREQFF.

The sample holds a few counts of this clonotype. V gene TRBV5-1 combines with J gene TRBJ2-3; 11 bases are a match to TRBD2. This CDR3 comprises 16 residues. The germline V gene encodes CDR1 SGHRS and CDR2 YFSETQ. The trim removed 4 bases at V and 0 bases at J, leaving 4 bases unmatched. CDR3 bases: TGCGCCAGCAGCACGGGACTAGCGGAAAGCACAGATACGCAGTATTTT. Encoded protein: CASSTGLAESTDTQYF.

This clonotype was counted once. The chain recombines TRBV7-3 with TRBJ2-2; 7 positions agree with TRBD2. Germline loops: CDR1 SGHTA, CDR2 FQGTGA. V was clipped by 1 base and J by 7 bases; unmatched bases: 6. The CDR3 totals 15 residues. This chain's CDR3 is CASSLNPGRDGELFF. The CDR3 DNA reads TGTGCCAGCAGCTTAAATCCAGGGAGGGACGGGGAGCTGTTTTTT.